These T cell receptor beta chains were read from a single sample in a study of blood T cell repertoires in COVID-19. The method was immunoSEQ multiplex PCR; TCRdb's version includes in-frame clones alone and lacks a portion of them. The sample contains under 450,000 clones, roughly 87% of which appear only once. The sequenced sample was PBMCs or T cells enriched from blood (not recorded which). The receptors here all came from a woman in her 50s who had recovered from COVID-19. The CDR3 runs from the conserved cysteine through the conserved F or W. A D gene is named only where the DNA matches it firmly. Not every row has a clone size; where given, it reads once, few, many or a size class.

once	TRBV5-4	.	TRBJ1-1	CASSRGGYSNTEAFF	TGTGCCAGCAGCCGTGGTGGTTACTCGAACACTGAAGCTTTCTTT
.	TRBV6-6	.	TRBJ2-3	CASSYGRPEDTQYF	TGTGCCAGCAGTTACGGGAGGCCTGAAGATACGCAGTATTTT
once	TRBV6-5	.	TRBJ1-6	CASQNRGVLDSPLHF	TGTGCCAGCCAAAACCGGGGGGTATTGGATTCACCCCTCCACTTT
.	TRBV19	.	TRBJ2-1	CASTSFNRRDEQFF	TGTGCCAGTACGTCCTTTAACAGGCGCGATGAGCAGTTCTTC
few	TRBV6-5	.	TRBJ2-3	CASSYGRGGLTDTQYF	TGTGCCAGCAGTTACGGGAGGGGGGGCCTCACAGATACGCAGTATTTT
.	TRBV3-1/TRBV3-2	TRBD1	TRBJ1-6	CASSPTGSNSPLHF	TGTGCCAGCAGCCCGACAGGGTCCAATTCACCCCTCCACTTT
.	TRBV12-5	.	TRBJ1-5	CASGLGSLSNQPQHF	TGTGCTAGTGGTTTGGGATCACTAAGCAATCAGCCCCAGCATTTT
.	TRBV30	TRBD1	TRBJ1-6	CAWSGQGGSPLHF	TGTGCCTGGAGTGGACAGGGGGGTTCACCCCTCCACTTT
.	TRBV5-4	.	TRBJ1-2	CASSQGLGGYTF	TGTGCCAGCAGCCAGGGACTTGGTGGCTACACCTTC
.	TRBV19	TRBD1	TRBJ1-5	CASSIIRQGAYQPQHF	TGTGCCAGTAGTATAATTCGACAGGGGGCGTATCAGCCCCAGCATTTT
.	TRBV7-2	TRBD2	TRBJ2-1	CASSSSLAGAGSYNEQFF	TGTGCCAGCAGCTCTTCACTAGCGGGGGCCGGCTCCTACAATGAGCAGTTCTTC
.	TRBV23-1	TRBD1	TRBJ2-2	CASSPDRGRYTGELFF	TGCGCCAGCAGCCCTGACAGGGGGCGATACACCGGGGAGCTGTTTTTT
.	TRBV7-3	TRBD1	TRBJ2-1	CASSSYVGTVSNVQFF	TGTGCCAGCAGCTCTTACGTAGGGACAGTCAGCAATGTGCAGTTCTTC
.	TRBV7-2	.	TRBJ1-5	CASSLDRVNQPQHF	TGTGCCAGCAGCCTAGACAGAGTAAATCAGCCCCAGCATTTT
.	TRBV14	.	TRBJ2-3	CASSQDALSTDTQYF	TGTGCCAGCAGCCAAGATGCGCTGAGCACAGATACGCAGTATTTT
.	TRBV6-4	TRBD1	TRBJ1-1	CASRRDSLNTEAFF	TGTGCCAGCAGACGGGACAGTTTGAACACTGAAGCTTTCTTT
.	TRBV19	TRBD1	TRBJ1-1	CASSGTRTGGGRGTNTEAFF	TGTGCCAGTAGTGGAACCCGGACAGGGGGCGGCCGGGGGACGAACACTGAAGCTTTCTTT
.	TRBV12-5	.	TRBJ2-1	CASAQGGGHEQFF	TGTGCTAGTGCCCAAGGGGGGGGACATGAGCAGTTCTTC
.	TRBV19	TRBD2	TRBJ2-2	CASSIVGGRGAGELFF	TGTGCCAGTAGTATAGTAGGAGGGAGGGGCGCCGGGGAGCTGTTTTTT
.	TRBV5-1	TRBD2	TRBJ2-3	CASMGGVDTQYF	TGCGCCAGCATGGGAGGGGTAGATACGCAGTATTTT
.	TRBV6-5	TRBD1	TRBJ1-3	CASWSLTGSGNTIYF	TGTGCCAGCTGGAGCCTGACAGGGTCGGGAAACACCATATATTTT
once	TRBV3-1/TRBV3-2	.	TRBJ1-1	CASTPWRGSRSEAFF	TGTGCCAGCACCCCTTGGAGGGGTTCAAGGTCTGAAGCTTTCTTT
.	TRBV18	.	TRBJ1-1	CASSPNVPAAGWGTEAFF	TGTGCCAGCTCCCCCAATGTGCCCGCAGCGGGGTGGGGCACTGAAGCTTTCTTT
once	TRBV15	.	TRBJ1-3	CATSSISQGNTIYF	TGTGCCACCAGCAGTATTTCGCAGGGAAACACCATATATTTT
.	TRBV27	.	TRBJ2-7	CASSPQVGYEQYF	TGTGCCAGCAGTCCTCAGGTCGGCTACGAGCAGTACTTC
.	TRBV28	TRBD1	TRBJ1-1	CASSLGGTGNTEAFF	TGTGCCAGCAGTTTAGGCGGGACAGGGAACACTGAAGCTTTCTTT
.	TRBV25-1	TRBD2	TRBJ2-3	CASRQAGGPGISTDTQYF	TGTGCCAGCAGGCAAGCGGGAGGCCCCGGAATTAGCACAGATACGCAGTATTTT
.	TRBV30	.	TRBJ1-1	CAWSVKSTEAFF	TGTGCCTGGAGTGTCAAGAGCACTGAAGCTTTCTTT
.	TRBV5-4	.	TRBJ1-1	CASSLDSRGTEAFF	TGTGCCAGCAGCTTGGATAGTAGGGGGACTGAAGCTTTCTTT
.	TRBV11-3	.	TRBJ2-6	CASGPGDGANVLTF	TGTGCCAGCGGGCCAGGGGACGGGGCCAACGTCCTGACTTTC
.	TRBV5-1	.	TRBJ2-7	CASSPLGAVSYEQYF	TGCGCCAGCAGCCCGTTAGGGGCGGTCTCCTACGAGCAGTACTTC
.	TRBV19	.	TRBJ2-3	CASSISLATDTQYF	TGTGCCAGTAGTATTTCACTAGCAACTGATACGCAGTATTTT
few	TRBV10-3	TRBD1	TRBJ1-1	CAISEGTVGEAFF	TGTGCCATCAGTGAAGGGACAGTGGGTGAAGCTTTCTTT
.	TRBV5-5	.	TRBJ1-1	CASSLGGRGGTEAFF	TGTGCCAGCAGCTTGGGAGGGCGAGGAGGCACTGAAGCTTTCTTT
.	TRBV5-1	.	TRBJ1-5	CASSLYGGGPQHF	TGCGCCAGCAGCTTGTATGGGGGCGGGCCCCAGCATTTT
.	TRBV30	.	TRBJ2-7	CAWSAKYRAYEQYF	TGTGCCTGGAGTGCGAAATACAGGGCCTACGAGCAGTACTTC
.	TRBV10-2	TRBD1	TRBJ1-4	CASKGQALNEKLFF	TGCGCCAGCAAAGGACAGGCCCTAAATGAAAAACTGTTTTTT
.	TRBV7-8	TRBD2	TRBJ2-7	CASSLGGLSGVSYEQYF	TGTGCCAGCAGCTTAGGCGGCCTCAGCGGGGTCTCCTACGAGCAGTACTTC
.	TRBV7-3	TRBD2	TRBJ2-1	CASSSTGTTHNEQFF	TGTGCCAGCAGCTCCACCGGGACTACCCACAATGAGCAGTTCTTC